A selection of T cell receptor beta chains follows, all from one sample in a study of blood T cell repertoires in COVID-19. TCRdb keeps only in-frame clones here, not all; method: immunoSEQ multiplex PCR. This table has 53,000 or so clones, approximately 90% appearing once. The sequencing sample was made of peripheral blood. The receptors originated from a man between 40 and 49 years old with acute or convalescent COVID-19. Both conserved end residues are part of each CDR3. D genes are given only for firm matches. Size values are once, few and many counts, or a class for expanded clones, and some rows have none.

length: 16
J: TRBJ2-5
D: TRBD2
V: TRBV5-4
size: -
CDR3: CASSFGTSGSSETQYF
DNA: TGTGCCAGCAGCTTCGGTACTAGCGGGAGTTCGGAGACCCAGTACTTC

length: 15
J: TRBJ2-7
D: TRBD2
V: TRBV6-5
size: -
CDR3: CASRPLAASSYEQYF
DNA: TGTGCCAGCAGACCACTAGCGGCAAGCTCCTACGAGCAGTACTTC

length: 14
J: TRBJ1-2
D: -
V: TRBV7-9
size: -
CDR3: CASSLASRPGGYTF
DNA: TGTGCCAGCAGCTTAGCGTCCCGTCCGGGGGGCTACACCTTC

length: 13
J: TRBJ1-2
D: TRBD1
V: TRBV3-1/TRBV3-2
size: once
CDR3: CASSFWDREGYTF
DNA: TGTGCCAGCAGCTTCTGGGACAGGGAAGGCTACACCTTC

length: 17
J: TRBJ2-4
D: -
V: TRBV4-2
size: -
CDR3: CASSQDEGVGTKNIQYF
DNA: TGTGCCAGCAGCCAAGATGAGGGTGTGGGGACCAAAAACATTCAGTACTTC

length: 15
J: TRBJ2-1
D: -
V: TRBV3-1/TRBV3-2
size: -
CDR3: CASSQEGTGVSGQFF
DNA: TGTGCCAGCAGCCAAGAAGGGACGGGAGTTTCGGGGCAGTTCTTC

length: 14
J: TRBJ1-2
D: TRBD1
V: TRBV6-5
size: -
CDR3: CASIFTGGNYGYTF
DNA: TGTGCCAGCATCTTCACAGGGGGGAACTATGGCTACACCTTC

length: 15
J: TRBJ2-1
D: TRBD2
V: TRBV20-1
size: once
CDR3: CSASASGSGQNEQFF
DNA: TGCAGTGCTAGTGCTAGCGGGAGTGGGCAAAATGAGCAGTTCTTC

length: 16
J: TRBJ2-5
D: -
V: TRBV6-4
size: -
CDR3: CASSVPTGWYQETQYF
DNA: TGTGCCAGCAGTGTACCCACAGGATGGTACCAAGAGACCCAGTACTTC

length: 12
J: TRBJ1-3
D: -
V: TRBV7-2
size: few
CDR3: CASSSQGNTIYF
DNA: TGTGCCAGCAGTTCCCAGGGAAACACCATATATTTT

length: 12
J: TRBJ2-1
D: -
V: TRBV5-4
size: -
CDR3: CASSLLLLEEFF
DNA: TGTGCCAGCAGCTTACTACTCCTCGAGGAGTTCTTC

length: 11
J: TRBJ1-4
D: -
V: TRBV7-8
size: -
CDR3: CASSHGEKLFF
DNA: TGTGCCAGCAGCCATGGCGAAAAACTGTTTTTT

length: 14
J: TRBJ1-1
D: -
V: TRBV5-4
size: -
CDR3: CASSGGAGSSEAFF
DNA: TGTGCCAGCAGTGGGGGGGCGGGCAGCTCTGAAGCTTTCTTT

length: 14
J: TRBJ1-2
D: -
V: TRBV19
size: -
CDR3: CASSMERRVYGYTF
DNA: TGTGCCAGTAGTATGGAACGGAGAGTCTATGGCTACACCTTC

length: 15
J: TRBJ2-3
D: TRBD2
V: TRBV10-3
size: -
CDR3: CAIMWGLGGTDTQYF
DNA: TGTGCCATCATGTGGGGACTGGGAGGGACAGATACGCAGTATTTT

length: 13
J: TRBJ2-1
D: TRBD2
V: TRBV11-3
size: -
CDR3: CASSQGLYNEQFF
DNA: TGTGCCAGCAGCCAGGGACTATACAATGAGCAGTTCTTC

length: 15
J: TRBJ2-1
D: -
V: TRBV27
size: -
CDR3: CASSSDSSSYNEQFF
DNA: TGTGCCAGCAGTTCTGACAGTAGCTCCTACAATGAGCAGTTCTTC

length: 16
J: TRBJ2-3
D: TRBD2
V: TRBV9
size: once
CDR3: CASSVASGGEADTQYF
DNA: TGTGCCAGCAGCGTTGCTAGCGGGGGAGAGGCAGATACGCAGTATTTT

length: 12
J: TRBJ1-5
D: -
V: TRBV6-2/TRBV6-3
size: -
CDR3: CASSSGYQPQHF
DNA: TGTGCCAGCAGTTCAGGGTATCAGCCCCAGCATTTT

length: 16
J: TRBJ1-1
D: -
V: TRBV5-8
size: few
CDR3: CASSLARYRRGTEAFF
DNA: TGTGCCAGCAGCTTGGCCAGGTACAGGAGGGGCACTGAAGCTTTCTTT

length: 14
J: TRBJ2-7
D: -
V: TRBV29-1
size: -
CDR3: CSVTGLEKRDEQYF
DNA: TGCAGCGTTACCGGACTGGAAAAAAGGGACGAGCAGTACTTC

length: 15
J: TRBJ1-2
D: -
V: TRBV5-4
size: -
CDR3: CASSPTAGANYGYTF
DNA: TGTGCCAGCAGCCCGACAGCGGGAGCTAACTATGGCTACACCTTC

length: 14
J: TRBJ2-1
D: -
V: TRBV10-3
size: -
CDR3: CAISDSRDYNEQFF
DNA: TGTGCCATCAGCGACTCTCGAGACTACAATGAGCAGTTCTTC

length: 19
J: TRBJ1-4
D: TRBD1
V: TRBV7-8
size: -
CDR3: CASSVGFQGALATNEKLFF
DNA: TGTGCCAGCAGCGTAGGATTCCAGGGGGCCCTAGCAACTAATGAAAAACTGTTTTTT

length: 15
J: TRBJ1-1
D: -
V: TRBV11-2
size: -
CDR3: CASSPETAGNTEAFF
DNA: TGTGCCAGCAGCCCGGAGACGGCGGGGAACACTGAAGCTTTCTTT

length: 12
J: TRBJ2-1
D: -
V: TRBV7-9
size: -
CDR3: CASSQTGNEQFF
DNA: TGTGCCAGCAGCCAAACGGGGAATGAGCAGTTCTTC

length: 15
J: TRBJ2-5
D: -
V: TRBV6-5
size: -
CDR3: CASSYDTADQETQYF
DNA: TGTGCCAGCAGTTACGATACAGCGGACCAAGAGACCCAGTACTTC

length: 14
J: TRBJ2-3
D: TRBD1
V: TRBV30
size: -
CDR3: CAWSGDRGADTQYF
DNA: TGTGCCTGGAGTGGGGACAGGGGCGCAGATACGCAGTATTTT

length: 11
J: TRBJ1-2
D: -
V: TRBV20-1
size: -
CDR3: CSAGANYGYTF
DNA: TGCAGTGCTGGGGCAAACTATGGCTACACCTTC

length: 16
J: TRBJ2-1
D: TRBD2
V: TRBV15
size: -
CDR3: CATSRDLAGAYDEQFF
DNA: TGTGCCACCAGCAGAGACCTAGCGGGAGCTTACGATGAGCAGTTCTTC

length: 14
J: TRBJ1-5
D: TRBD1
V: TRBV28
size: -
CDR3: CASSPGQGDQPQHF
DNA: TGTGCCAGCAGCCCCGGACAGGGCGATCAGCCCCAGCATTTT

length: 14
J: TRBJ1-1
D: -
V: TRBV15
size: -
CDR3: CATSRAGGYTEAFF
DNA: TGTGCCACCAGCAGAGCGGGGGGCTACACTGAAGCTTTCTTT

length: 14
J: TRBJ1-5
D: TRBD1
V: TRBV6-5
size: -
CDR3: CASDREISNQPQHF
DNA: TGTGCCAGCGACAGGGAAATTAGCAATCAGCCCCAGCATTTT